The 7 T cell receptor beta chains reported below all come from one sample, sequenced in a study of chemoradiotherapy in HPV16-positive cancers. Repertoires were generated with immunoSEQ multiplex PCR, while TCRdb's copy carries only in-frame clones and drops some. This table has roughly 30,000 clones, about 90% appearing once. The sample here was blood, taken from a patient who underwent chemoradiotherapy. The receptors stem from a human donor with HPV-associated anogenital cancer.

V gene TRBV30 combines with J gene TRBJ2-7, with 12 bases lining up with TRBD1. J gave up 2 bases and V 3 bases, and 5 bases lay outside the gene matches. Germline loops: CDR1 GTSNPN, CDR2 SVGIG (reference sequence). This CDR3 is 15 amino acids long. As DNA, the CDR3 is TGTGCCTGGAGGTCCGGGACAGGGGGCACCTACGAGCAGTACTTC. It encodes CAWRSGTGGTYEQYF.

The V gene is TRBV7-2, the J gene TRBJ2-3; TRBD1 or TRBD2 may be the D gene (5 bases each). V was clipped by 5 bases and J by 3 bases, with 12 bases between them. The germline V gene has CDR1 SGHTA and CDR2 FQGNSA. The CDR3 extends over 14 amino acids. The CDR3 DNA follows: TGTGCCAGCAGCCGCACGGGACCTACAGATACGCAGTATTTT. Translated, it gives CASSRTGPTDTQYF.

The chain uses TRBV4-1 and TRBJ1-4, with 7 nucleotides matching TRBD1. Germline-derived CDR1 and CDR2 are MGHRA and YSYEKL. The CDR3 consists of 15 residues. Germline trimming cut 5 bases from V and 3 bases from J; bases unmatched to any gene: 6. CDR3 in amino acids: CASSEQGPPNEKLFF. CDR3 nucleotide sequence: TGCGCCAGCAGCGAACAGGGGCCCCCTAATGAAAAACTGTTTTTT.

This chain joins TRBV6-5 and TRBJ1-1, with D uncertain. Per the germline V gene, CDR1 is MNHEY and CDR2 is SVGAGI. The CDR3 sequence is 16 residues long. The V and J ends lost 2 bases and 6 bases respectively, with 19 bases between them. The CDR3 sequence is CASSYTRRSFGAEAFF. CDR3 sequence (DNA): TGTGCCAGCAGTTACACACGACGGTCCTTTGGGGCTGAAGCTTTCTTT.

This clone was recorded only once. The CDR3: CASSLALFYGYTF. In DNA form, the CDR3 reads TGTGCCAGCAGCTTAGCATTGTTTTATGGCTACACCTTC. This rearrangement joins TRBV7-2 to TRBJ1-2; D is ambiguous. CDR3 length: 13 amino acids. The germline V gene encodes CDR1 SGHTA and CDR2 FQGNSA. V lost 0 bases and J lost 5, with 7 bases in between. The full variable domain, in which reference TRBV7-2 and TRBJ1-2 provide the parts outside the CDR3, is GAGVSQSPSNKVTEKGKDVELRCDPISGHTALYWYRQSLGQGLEFLIYFQGNSAPDKSGLPSDRFSAERTGGSVSTLTIQRTQQEDSAVYLCASSLALFYGYTFGSGTRLTVV.

The chain couples TRBV5-4 to TRBJ2-7; the match to TRBD2 covers 7 bases. CDR3 length: 15 amino acids. Looked up from germline, CDR1 is SGHNT and CDR2 is YYREEE (reference sequence). The V and J ends lost 7 bases and 1 base, in that order; junction bases with no gene match: 11. The CDR3 DNA follows: TGTGCCAGCGAGAAGGAGGCCGGGGGGTCCTACGAGCAGTACTTC. This translates into CASEKEAGGSYEQYF.

This chain joins TRBV4-1 and TRBJ1-5, with 10 positions matching TRBD1. Germline CDR1 MGHRA, CDR2 YSYEKL. Trimming took 3 bases from V and 3 from J; bases not matched to a gene: 17. CDR3 length: 20 amino acids. In nucleotides, the CDR3 is TGCGCCAGCAGCCAGAGAACCGACTATGGGACAGGGGTTGTCAATCAGCCCCAGCATTTT. This sequence encodes CASSQRTDYGTGVVNQPQHF.